Listed below are T cell receptor beta chains from one sample, sequenced in a study of CD8+CD57+ T cells in acquired aplastic anemia. TCRdb re-derived calls from the reads in MiXCR, one entry per CDR3 protein. The sample lists 250,000 to 300,000 distinct CDR3 sequences, under 65% occurring once. The sequencing sample was made of sorted CD4+, CD8+, or CD8+CD57+ T cells (not recorded which) from PBMCs. The receptors stem from a human donor with aplastic anemia. The CDR3 runs from the conserved cysteine through the conserved F or W. Fields, in order: J gene, V gene, CDR3 protein.

J: TRBJ2-3
V: TRBV6-6
CDR3: CASRTRGETTLRDTQYF

J: TRBJ2-7
V: TRBV5-1
CDR3: CASSFTSGGAGNEQYF

J: TRBJ1-1
V: TRBV24-1
CDR3: CATSDSCGGQGALMNTEAFF

J: TRBJ2-7
V: TRBV29-1
CDR3: CSVVGGYEQYF

J: TRBJ2-3
V: TRBV9
CDR3: CASSVKSSGGRNEQYF

J: TRBJ2-7
V: TRBV5-6
CDR3: CASSPAGSLYEQYF

J: TRBJ1-2
V: TRBV11-2
CDR3: CASSLEGLNYGYTF

J: TRBJ2-7
V: TRBV10-3
CDR3: CALGDSYEQYF

J: TRBJ1-6
V: TRBV20-1
CDR3: CSARKTGEISPLHF

J: TRBJ2-3
V: TRBV5-8
CDR3: CASSRGSTRRWGPDTQYF

J: TRBJ1-2
V: TRBV20-1
CDR3: CSARADPDYGYTF

J: TRBJ2-1
V: TRBV7-9
CDR3: CASSASTSGRGNEQFF

J: TRBJ2-3
V: TRBV10-1
CDR3: CASSHLSGTSTDTQYF

J: TRBJ1-1
V: TRBV9
CDR3: CASSVGTMNTEAFF

J: TRBJ2-2
V: TRBV3-1
CDR3: CASSQESPHSIPNTGELFF

J: TRBJ2-5
V: TRBV7-3
CDR3: CASSLSPGGRETQYF

J: TRBJ2-7
V: TRBV7-2
CDR3: CASSWGRISYEQYF

J: TRBJ2-2
V: TRBV2
CDR3: CASSESGELFF

J: TRBJ1-6
V: TRBV6-6
CDR3: CASTGNSPLHF

J: TRBJ2-3
V: TRBV6-4
CDR3: CASALAGGRTDTQYF

J: TRBJ1-1
V: TRBV4-2
CDR3: CASSLLQGNTEAFF

J: TRBJ2-7
V: TRBV10-3
CDR3: CAIGERIYEQYF

J: TRBJ2-7
V: TRBV10-3
CDR3: CAISEPRTPPQYF

J: TRBJ2-1
V: TRBV2
CDR3: CASTRLAETYNEQFF

J: TRBJ1-1
V: TRBV20-1
CDR3: CSARPQTEAFF

J: TRBJ2-7
V: TRBV5-8
CDR3: CASSLGELAVGEQYF

J: TRBJ1-6
V: TRBV5-4
CDR3: CASSLPTGANSPLHF

J: TRBJ1-1
V: TRBV6-5
CDR3: CASRIATGGTEAFF

J: TRBJ1-6
V: TRBV15
CDR3: CATSRSQGNSPLHF

J: TRBJ2-1
V: TRBV7-2
CDR3: CASSPREGPRVNEQFF

J: TRBJ2-3
V: TRBV25-1
CDR3: CASSPPGQIHYNEQYF

J: TRBJ2-2
V: TRBV4-1
CDR3: CAGSPSRGRTGELFF

J: TRBJ2-1
V: TRBV5-1
CDR3: CASSFRGADEQFF

J: TRBJ1-1
V: TRBV29-1
CDR3: CSGRGHLNTEAFF

J: TRBJ2-1
V: TRBV24-1
CDR3: CATSDLRRGIFEQLF

J: TRBJ1-4
V: TRBV6-5
CDR3: CASSSRDFRGLTNEKLFF

J: TRBJ2-3
V: TRBV11-1
CDR3: CASSLTGTSDTQYF

J: TRBJ2-1
V: TRBV5-1
CDR3: CASKLSLSNEQFF

J: TRBJ2-5
V: TRBV7-8
CDR3: CASRRQGKQETQYF

J: TRBJ2-1
V: TRBV7-3
CDR3: CASSAGQYNEQFF

J: TRBJ2-3
V: TRBV15
CDR3: CATSRDLAVSTDTQYF

J: TRBJ1-1
V: TRBV2
CDR3: CATTGFRNTEAFF

J: TRBJ2-5
V: TRBV5-1
CDR3: CASSLVGRSQETQYF

J: TRBJ2-5
V: TRBV19
CDR3: CASTPGSGSPFGETQYF

J: TRBJ2-3
V: TRBV15
CDR3: CATSLTGTSGVRTDTQYF

J: TRBJ1-1
V: TRBV20-1
CDR3: CSAIPLTGSHTEAFF